These 23 T cell receptor beta chains originate from one sample sequenced in a study of blood T cell repertoires in COVID-19. Libraries were prepared by immunoSEQ multiplex PCR; TCRdb keeps only in-frame clonotypes and omits some of them. The data show about 520,000 clones, with 80% to 90% seen just once and under 4% held by the top ten. Sequenced material: peripheral blood. The receptor source for this set is a human donor in a cohort sampled during active COVID-19.

V is TRBV7-9 and J is TRBJ1-6; TRBD1 agrees at 8 bases. Germline CDR1 and CDR2: SEHNR and FQNEAQ (reference sequence). The CDR3 sequence is 15 residues long. V was clipped by 1 base and J by 10 bases; unmatched bases: 6. CDR3 sequence reads: CASSLGQGAGSPLHF. The CDR3 DNA sequence: TGTGCCAGCAGCTTAGGGCAGGGGGCAGGATCACCCCTCCACTTT.

J is TRBJ2-2 and V is TRBV6-1, with D possibly TRBD2 on 5 matching bases. V was cut by 3 bases and J by 5 bases, with 13 bases left in between. The CDR3 has 15 residues. The germline V gene encodes CDR1 MNHNS and CDR2 SASEGT. CDR3 nucleotides: TGTGCCAGCAGTGAGCTCGGGATCCCAACCGGGGAGCTGTTTTTT. Translated: CASSELGIPTGELFF.

This clone appeared once. The chain couples TRBV18 to TRBJ2-6; D gene unclear. Trimming pared 0 bases from V and 0 bases from J, leaving 9 bases between. CDR1 KGHSH and CDR2 LQKENI come from the germline V gene. This CDR3 has 17 residues. The CDR3: CASSPPRGFSGANVLTF. CDR3 nucleotides: TGTGCCAGCTCACCACCCCGCGGATTCTCTGGGGCCAACGTCCTGACTTTC.

The chain joins TRBV7-3 to TRBJ2-5, with 9 bases matching TRBD1. The CDR3 spans 15 residues. CDR1 SGHTA and CDR2 FQGTGA come from the germline V gene. With V trimmed by 3 bases and J by 4 bases, 6 bases remained unmatched. The CDR3 DNA reads TGTGCCAGCAGCTTGGACAGGGGTTTAGGAGAGACCCAGTACTTC. Translated: CASSLDRGLGETQYF.

This clone has more than one count but fewer than ten. V and J are TRBV9 and TRBJ1-6, with TRBD1 as a possible D gene (5 bases). V gave up 0 bases and J gave up 7 bases, with 14 bases separating them. The CDR3 runs to 16 residues. Germline-derived CDR1 and CDR2 are SGDLS and YYNGEE. CDR3 residues: CASSVVSAGGNSPLHF. As DNA, the CDR3 is TGTGCCAGCAGCGTAGTATCGGCGGGGGGGAATTCACCCCTCCACTTT.

The chain uses TRBV10-3 and TRBJ1-5, with TRBD1 identical over 10 bases. The CDR3 consists of 15 residues. V trimming: 5 bases; J trimming: 3 bases; junction bases outside the gene matches: 4. Germline CDR1 and CDR2: ENHRY and SYGVKD. The CDR3 region is CAISRDRGPNQPQHF. The DNA for the CDR3 is TGTGCCATCAGTCGGGACAGGGGACCCAATCAGCCCCAGCATTTT.

The genes are TRBV7-2 and TRBJ2-7; D is possibly TRBD2 (5 bases). Trimming took 7 bases from V and 2 from J, leaving 15 bases between them. The CDR3 is 14 amino acids. The germline V gene has CDR1 SGHTA and CDR2 FQGNSA. CDR3 amino acids: CASNIGNPTYEQYF. The CDR3, as DNA: TGTGCCAGCAACATCGGGAATCCTACCTACGAGCAGTACTTC.

V usage is TRBV27 and J usage is TRBJ1-2, with D perhaps matching TRBD1 (5 bases). This CDR3 spans 14 amino acids. Deletions cut 1 base from V and 6 bases from J, with 12 bases between. From germline, CDR1 is MNHEY and CDR2 SMNVEV (reference sequence). DNA of the CDR3: TGTGCCAGCAGTTTATTCCGGCAGGGTGATGGCTACACCTTC. Residues: CASSLFRQGDGYTF.

This chain connects TRBV7-3 to TRBJ2-5; D might be TRBD2 (5 bases). From germline, CDR1 is SGHTA and CDR2 FQGTGA. Trimming shortened V by 3 bases and J by 5 bases, and 13 bases separated the two germline ends. The CDR3 totals 14 residues. Written as DNA, the CDR3 is TGTGCCAGCAGCTTTGCGGGTGGCCGGGAGACCCAGTACTTC. Translated: CASSFAGGRETQYF. Variable domain in full (rest from reference TRBV7-3 and TRBJ2-5): GAGVSQTPSNKVTEKGKYVELRCDPISGHTALYWYRQSLGQGPEFLIYFQGTGAADDSGLPNDRFFAVRPEGSVSTLKIQRTERGDSAVYLCASSFAGGRETQYFGPGTRLLVL.

This chain uses TRBV11-2 with TRBJ2-7, with 8 nucleotides matching TRBD2. The V and J ends lost 1 base and 4 bases, in that order; junction bases with no gene match: 9. CDR3 length: 16 residues. The V gene's germline CDR1 is SGHAT and CDR2 FQNNGV. In DNA, the CDR3 is TGTGCCAGCAGCTTAGGTGGGGCGGGAGGTAGATACGAGCAGTACTTC. The encoded protein is CASSLGGAGGRYEQYF.

This clone has a handful of counts. V usage is TRBV7-3 and J usage is TRBJ1-6, with unresolved D. Germline V gene sequence: CDR1 SGHTA, CDR2 FQGTGA. V lost 1 base and J 7 bases, leaving 11 bases between the germline ends. The CDR3 has 15 amino acids. The CDR3: CASSLNSVGNSPLHF. In nucleotides, the CDR3 is TGTGCCAGCAGCTTAAATTCAGTCGGGAATTCACCCCTCCACTTT.

The chain combines TRBV7-9 with TRBJ2-4, with TRBD1 matching over 7 bases. Germline V lookup: CDR1 SEHNR, CDR2 FQNEAQ (reference sequence). Losses at the gene ends were 1 base for V and 6 bases for J; bases not matched to a gene: 6. The CDR3 sequence is 15 residues long. CDR3 in amino acids: CASSLDRGARNIQYF. Here the CDR3 DNA reads TGTGCCAGCAGCTTAGACAGGGGAGCAAGAAACATTCAGTACTTC.

The chain links TRBV4-1 to TRBJ2-5, with 16 bases matching TRBD2. V shed 3 bases, J shed 5 bases, and the junction held 3 bases outside the gene matches. Germline-derived CDR1 and CDR2 are MGHRA and YSYEKL. The CDR3 is 16 amino acids. CDR3 amino acids: CASSQEGLAGGETQYF. CDR3 coding DNA: TGCGCCAGCAGCCAGGAGGGACTAGCGGGAGGGGAGACCCAGTACTTC.

The chain carries TRBV20-1 and TRBJ2-7; TRBD2 matches at 14 bases. The germline V gene has CDR1 DFQATT and CDR2 SNEGSKA (reference sequence). The V gene end was trimmed by 3 bases and the J gene end by 5 bases; junction bases not matched to a gene: 9. This CDR3 has 16 residues. CDR3 region: CSASWGTSGRGNEQYF. Written as DNA, the CDR3 is TGCAGTGCTAGTTGGGGGACTAGCGGGAGAGGCAACGAGCAGTACTTC.

The V call is TRBV9, the J call TRBJ1-6, with D perhaps matching TRBD1 (6 bases). V lost 4 bases to trimming and J lost 8 bases, with 13 bases between them. The CDR3 has 14 residues. The germline CDR1 and CDR2 sequences are SGDLS and YYNGEE. In DNA form, the CDR3 reads TGTGCCAGCAGCCTCCGGGACACAGATTCACCCCTCCACTTT. Its protein is CASSLRDTDSPLHF.

This chain connects TRBV3-1 (or the pseudogene TRBV3-2) to TRBJ2-1; D unresolved. From germline, CDR1 is LGHDT and CDR2 YNNKEL (reference sequence). CDR3 length: 16 amino acids. V was cut by 3 bases and J by 6 bases, with 18 bases left in between. The CDR3 DNA reads TGTGCCAGCAGCCAGTTGCCAGGTGTACCCTCCAATGAGCAGTTCTTC. It translates to CASSQLPGVPSNEQFF.

This clone appeared a single time. The CDR3 is CASSFPRFRGGPYGYTF. The CDR3 bases are TGTGCCAGCAGCTTTCCTCGATTTCGGGGGGGACCCTATGGCTACACCTTC. The chain combines TRBV13 with TRBJ1-2, with TRBD1 as a possible D gene (5 bases). Germline CDR1 is PRHDT and CDR2 is FYEKMQ (reference sequence). V shed 3 bases and J shed 4 bases, with 21 bases lying between them. This CDR3 contains 17 residues.

The chain is built from TRBV11-3 and TRBJ2-5, with 7 bases aligning to TRBD2. Looked up from germline, CDR1 is SGHNT and CDR2 is YENEEA. J was trimmed by 1 base and V by 1 base; bases with no gene match: 9. The CDR3 totals 17 residues. The CDR3 reads CASSLGASGVFQETQYF. Here the CDR3 DNA reads TGTGCCAGCAGCTTAGGGGCTAGCGGAGTATTCCAAGAGACCCAGTACTTC.

This sequence joins TRBV28 and TRBJ2-1; D is perhaps TRBD2 (5 bases). The CDR3 totals 17 residues. Germline V gene data show CDR1 as MDHEN and CDR2 as SYDVKM. Trimming left V 3 bases short and J 2 bases short, with 17 bases between. The CDR3 bases are TGTGCCAGCAGTTTGAACCTCCGGCTGGGAGCCTACAATGAGCAGTTCTTC. As protein: CASSLNLRLGAYNEQFF.

This chain connects TRBV6-5 to TRBJ2-5; 13 positions match TRBD2. V gave up 7 bases and J gave up 5 bases; unmatched junction bases: 7. Germline V gene lookup returns CDR1 MNHEY and CDR2 SVGAGI. CDR3 length: 15 residues. CDR3 protein: CASNPTSGRGETQYF. The CDR3, as DNA: TGTGCCAGCAACCCAACTAGCGGGAGGGGTGAGACCCAGTACTTC.

The V call is TRBV6-2 or TRBV6-3, the J call TRBJ1-5, with 9 bases aligning to TRBD1. The CDR3 has 15 residues. Germline V gene lookup returns CDR1 MNHEY and CDR2 SVGEGT. The J segment lost 7 bases and the V segment lost 4 bases, leaving 8 bases of the junction unmatched. CDR3 DNA sequence: TGTGCCAGCAGTTCCGGGACAGGGAGCGGCCAGCCCCAGCATTTT. The encoded protein is CASSSGTGSGQPQHF.

V is TRBV19 and J is TRBJ1-6; 9 bases are shared with TRBD1. Germline loops: CDR1 LNHDA, CDR2 SQIVND (reference sequence). V gave up 5 bases and J gave up 7 bases; unmatched junction bases: 6. CDR3 length: 15 residues. CDR3 bases: TGTGCCAGTAGTTTCGACAGGGGGGGAAATTCACCCCTCCACTTT. Translation: CASSFDRGGNSPLHF.

The rearrangement joins TRBV6-7 to TRBJ2-7, with 9 bases matching TRBD2. TRBV6-7 is marked as an open reading frame, function uncertain. The CDR3 contains 20 residues. Trimming at V came to 3 bases and at J to 3 bases, leaving 21 bases not matched to a gene. In DNA form, the CDR3 reads TGTGCCAGCAGTTATTATCCACCCCTTGGTCTAGCGGGAAAACGCTACGAGCAGTACTTC. Protein sequence: CASSYYPPLGLAGKRYEQYF.